Reported below is one TCR beta chain. What it binds is unknown. The CDR3 runs to 12 residues. Trimming at V came to 8 bases and at J to 6 bases, leaving 2 bases not matched to a gene. The germline V gene has CDR1 MNHEY and CDR2 SVGAGI. The protocol was immunoSEQ multiplex PCR, while the TCRdb copy is restricted to in-frame clones and leaves out a portion. The sample gives around 160,000 clones, approximately 94% of which show up once; 0.64% is in the top ten. This record belongs to a study of T cell responses to AZD1222 COVID-19 vaccine. Whole-study findings and limits: Increased Spike-specific TCR breadth and depth were observed after two AZD1222 doses. Only after the peak T cell response were repertoires sampled. Unmutated variant regions are reportedly targeted by nearly half of spike-specific TCRs.

The clonotype was recovered from an adult in good health. This specimen was peripheral blood, taken on day 0 of AZD1222 vaccination. The chain carries TRBV6-5 and TRBJ2-1, with 9 bases aligning to TRBD2. The CDR3 loop reads CASLAGPNEQFF. CDR3 nucleotide sequence: TGTGCCAGCCTAGCGGGACCCAATGAGCAGTTCTTC.